This T cell receptor beta chain stems from a study of shared clonotypes between healthy human individuals (dated by TCRdb to 2020 to 2021). The study in broad terms: The cohort included three men and a couple of women between 18 and 49 years of age. To increase sequencing depth and limit assay-specific biases, different laboratories used diverse techniques to prepare libraries and sequence TCR repertoires. For each donor, CD4 naive and CD4 memory were each given three plates, CD8 naive was given two plates, and CD8 memory was given one plate. Per donor, leukapheresis produced somewhere between about 0.85 and 10 billion PBMCs. To estimate repertoire size and how much clonotypes are shared between individuals, the study performed deep sequencing of blood TCR repertoires from a few healthy adults.

This clone was seen only a few times. The antigen this receptor binds is unknown. No quality values exist for individual bases; no much larger clone is one base distant. Other nucleotide sequences from this sample produce the same CDR3. Overall results and qualifications from the work: Only blood was sampled, and tissue TCR repertoires likely differ from those in blood. Clonotypes shared by all four sorted-subset donors showed higher generation probabilities than non-shared clonotypes. Rarefaction of sorted-subset datasets indicated incomplete sequencing despite the large sequencing depth. Across a handful of donors, approximately 5% of naive CD4, around 3.3% of naive CD8, 2% to 2.5% of memory CD4, and 0.4% to 0.45% of memory CD8 clonotypes were shared. Pairwise subsampling led to the expectation that sequencing depth would affect the degree of clonotype sharing among donors. Naive subsets generally had larger estimated clonotype richness than memory subsets did. The small number of donors limited the genetic and exposure-history diversity represented.

As encoded in the germline V gene (reference sequence), CDR1 is SEHNR while CDR2 is FQNEAQ. Inclusive of the bounding cysteine and phenylalanine, the CDR3 is 12 residues long. The DNA shown is the 36-base CDR3, in frame from base 1. Trimming takes 1 base from V and 4 bases from J, and the germline ends sit 4 bases apart. CD8 naive samples were obtained by positive selection for CCR7 among CD45RO-negative cells, yielding a CD45RA+CCR7+ population from which TemRA cells were excluded. Healthy HIV-negative adults with no recently reported acute infections or vaccinations were included as donors. Only Caucasian adults living in Nashville, Tennessee, USA were represented among the donors. Blood was collected by leukapheresis, and PBMCs were isolated by Ficoll-Histopaque density gradient centrifugation and then cryopreserved in liquid nitrogen vapor phase. Purity and quantity of every magnetically sorted T cell population were checked by analytical flow cytometry. Genomic DNA was isolated from every sorted fraction and measured by UV absorbance on a Nanodrop 2000c.

Using the deep immunoSEQ assay, multiplex PCR amplified TCR CDR3 regions from genomic DNA. For each cell subset, the extracted genomic DNA was distributed evenly across all wells of several immunoSEQ 96-well plates, and each plate served as one replicate. For sorted subsets, approximately 210 ng genomic DNA, equal to 25,000 to 35,000 T cell genomes, was loaded into each replicate PCR. Purified libraries were quantified with a Qubit 3.0 fluorometer, sized on a Bioanalyzer 2100, and re-quantified with the KAPA Library Quantification kit. A separate single-read 150-cycle Illumina NextSeq 550 flow cell was used to sequence each immunoSEQ 96-well plate. As for how the authors treated the data: Because the immunoSEQ output included only junctional sequences and no quality scores, the filtering could not be the same as the filtering used for full-length reads. To assign V/J genes and CDR3, sequences were annotated using PyIR, a Python wrapper for IgBLAST v1.9, with IMGT germline references. Any read was removed if the V/J assignment was weak (E-value above 1e-6), the CDR3 was missing, or the read contained stop codons, out-of-frame junctions, or ambiguous translated residues. V3J clonotypes were defined as sequences sharing the same inferred V gene, J gene, and CDR3 amino acid sequence. To compute the percentage overlap between repertoires, the number of shared unique clonotypes was divided by the size of the smaller repertoire. Richness of each repertoire was evaluated using RTK rarefaction, the Chao1 estimator, and Recon v2.1 estimates of unobserved clonotypes. For all TCRbeta clonotypes obtained by the gDNA method from several donors, generation probabilities were computed with OLGA. TCRdb limited this immuneACCESS table to in-frame rearrangements with V and J called. A share of clones is missing; checked studies link under half to unresolved V genes, and the rest is unexplained. That table supplies the V and J calls and clone size; D and trimming were determined from the DNA. The sample table records more than 2 million clones; 90% to 95% of these occur just once. Of the sample, about 1.7% falls within the top ten clones.

The sequence came from a man between 18 and 35 years old in good health. Some clones in this sample may be carry-over from other donors' samples. The chain employs TRBV7-9 and TRBJ1-1, with the D gene too uncertain to name. The sequenced sample consisted of naive CD8+ T cells from PBMCs. The sample's cell subset or site, from its label and the paper: CD45RA+CCR7+. The nucleotides are TGTGCCAGCAGCTTAGGAACCACTGAAGCTTTCTTT. Its translation is CASSLGTTEAFF. The CDR3 plus the reference TRBV7-9 and TRBJ1-1 genes for the other parts give the full variable domain: DTGVSQNPRHKITKRGQNVTFRCDPISEHNRLYWYRQTLGQGPEFLTYFQNEAQLEKSRLLSDRFSAERPKGSFSTLEIQRTEQGDSAMYLCASSLGTTEAFFGQGTRLTVV.